Each of the 28 T cell receptor beta chains below was sequenced from the same sample in a study of shared clonotypes between healthy human individuals. Data came from immunoSEQ multiplex PCR; TCRdb stores just in-frame clones and leaves some out. The sample includes over 1.5 million clones, around 98% of them seen just once. The sequenced sample was naive CD4+ T cells sorted from blood. Indicated subset: CD45RA+ positively selected. The receptors originated from a man in his thirties or forties in good health.

This rearrangement joins TRBV10-3 to TRBJ2-7, with 13 positions matching TRBD2. J lost 1 base, V lost 9 bases, and 9 bases had no gene match. CDR3 length: 16 amino acids. CDR1 and CDR2 from the germline V gene are ENHRY and SYGVKD. The CDR3 loop is CAITGTSGIGSYEQYF. The CDR3 DNA follows: TGTGCCATTACCGGGACTAGCGGGATCGGTTCCTACGAGCAGTACTTC.

The chain joins TRBV28 to TRBJ2-5, with D hard to call. This CDR3 has 12 residues. Trimming cost V 7 bases and J 5 bases, with 11 bases left between them. Germline CDR1 and CDR2: MDHEN and SYDVKM. The CDR3 region is CASMGLGETQYF. CDR3 DNA sequence: TGTGCCAGCATGGGGTTAGGGGAGACCCAGTACTTC.

The V and J genes are TRBV4-3 and TRBJ1-1; D is undetermined. The CDR3 spans 14 residues. Trimming removed 0 bases from V and 8 bases from J, with 13 bases in between. Germline V CDR1 and CDR2: LGHNA, YSLEER. CDR3: CASSQDPSGVEAFF. The CDR3 nucleotides read TGCGCCAGCAGCCAAGATCCGTCAGGAGTCGAAGCTTTCTTT.

The chain links TRBV29-1 to TRBJ1-1; TRBD1 is a possible D gene (5 bases). Trimming took off 0 bases at V and 1 base at J, with 6 bases between the two ends. This CDR3 spans 13 amino acids. Germline-derived CDR1 and CDR2 are SQVTM and ANQGSEA. CDR3 bases: TGCAGCGTTGAAGATCAGGGGAACACTGAAGCTTTCTTT. Its protein product is CSVEDQGNTEAFF.

The genes are TRBV18 and TRBJ2-7; 8 nucleotides agree with TRBD2. Germline V lookup: CDR1 KGHSH, CDR2 LQKENI. There are 14 residues in the CDR3. The J segment lost 2 bases and the V segment lost 6 bases, leaving 6 bases of the junction unmatched. The chain's CDR3 is CASSPAGDAYEQYF. Here the CDR3 DNA reads TGTGCCAGCTCCCCAGCGGGAGACGCCTACGAGCAGTACTTC.

CDR3 amino acids: CAGLAGVGYEQYF. The CDR3 bases are TGTGCCGGATTAGCGGGAGTCGGCTACGAGCAGTACTTC. V gene TRBV6-1 combines with J gene TRBJ2-7; 9 bases align to TRBD2. This CDR3 region has 13 residues. Germline CDR1 reads MNHNS; CDR2 reads SASEGT. V gave up 11 bases and J gave up 3 bases; unmatched junction bases: 8.

This sequence joins TRBV4-2 and TRBJ2-2; TRBD2 matches 10 bases. The germline V gene has CDR1 LGHNA and CDR2 YNFKEQ. The CDR3 is made up of 16 amino acids. With 6 bases clipped from V and 6 bases from J, the junction kept 10 bases outside the gene matches. CDR3 region: CASSPRSGRAAGELFF. CDR3 nucleotides: TGTGCCAGCAGTCCCCGGAGCGGGAGGGCCGCCGGGGAGCTGTTTTTT.

The chain recombines TRBV4-1 with TRBJ2-7; 7 positions match TRBD1. The ends lost 4 bases at V and 1 base at J; junction bases unmatched: 7. This CDR3 contains 15 residues. Germline CDR1 MGHRA, CDR2 YSYEKL. The CDR3 sequence is CASSPGGSPSYEQYF. The CDR3 nucleotides read TGCGCCAGCAGCCCAGGGGGAAGTCCGTCCTACGAGCAGTACTTC.

This chain links TRBV2 with TRBJ2-6; D gene ambiguous. Germline CDR1 is SNHLY and CDR2 is FYNNEI. Deletions cut 7 bases from V and 0 bases from J, with 10 bases between. The CDR3 consists of 15 residues. CDR3 nucleotide sequence: TGTGCCAGCATTTCCGACAACTCTGGGGCCAACGTCCTGACTTTC. Protein product: CASISDNSGANVLTF.

This chain joins TRBV11-2 and TRBJ2-3; D gene unclear. The CDR3 is 12 residues long. V was shortened by 5 bases and J by 4 bases, with 7 bases between the two germline ends. Germline CDR1 reads SGHAT; CDR2 reads FQNNGV. In DNA form, the CDR3 reads TGTGCCAGCAGCGCTGACGCAGATACGCAGTATTTT. Encoded protein: CASSADADTQYF.

The chain joins TRBV14 to TRBJ2-1; 11 bases align to TRBD2. Germline loops: CDR1 SGHDN, CDR2 FVKESK. With 0 bases clipped from V and 5 bases from J, the junction kept 6 bases outside the gene matches. This CDR3 has 17 amino acids. CDR3 nucleotide sequence: TGTGCCAGCAGCCAAGAAGAGGGACTAGCGGATGACAATGAGCAGTTCTTC. Translated: CASSQEEGLADDNEQFF.

This sequence joins TRBV5-1 and TRBJ2-3; no clear D gene. CDR3 length: 15 amino acids. Germline lookup yields CDR1 SGHRS and CDR2 YFSETQ. Trimming cost V 4 bases and J 1 base, with 13 bases left between them. CDR3 sequence: CASSATPGGTDTQYF. The CDR3 DNA reads as TGCGCCAGCAGCGCAACGCCGGGCGGCACAGATACGCAGTATTTT.

The gene calls are TRBV20-1 and TRBJ2-5; D gene uncertain. The CDR3 contains 11 residues. Germline loops: CDR1 DFQATT, CDR2 SNEGSKA (reference sequence). Written as DNA, the CDR3 is TGCAGGAGCGACGATGGGGAGACCCAGTACTTC. Translating gives CRSDDGETQYF.

The chain links TRBV4-3 to TRBJ2-1; 8 bases are a match to TRBD2. V lost 2 bases and J lost 4; bases outside the gene matches: 7. CDR3 length: 16 amino acids. Per the germline V gene, CDR1 is LGHNA and CDR2 is YSLEER. The CDR3 DNA reads TGCGCCAGCAGCCAAATTGTAGCGGGAAGGTACAATGAGCAGTTCTTC. The encoded protein is CASSQIVAGRYNEQFF.

This chain uses TRBV6-1 with TRBJ2-7; the D gene is possibly TRBD1 (5 bases). This CDR3 is built from 14 residues. Germline CDR1 MNHNS, CDR2 SASEGT. Trimming pared 6 bases from V and 6 bases from J, leaving 18 bases between. The CDR3 sequence: CASSHTDGHFEQYF. As DNA, the CDR3 is TGTGCCAGCAGCCACACTGACGGACATTTCGAGCAGTACTTC.

J is TRBJ2-7 and V is TRBV5-6, with D tentatively TRBD2 (6 bases). Germline V gives CDR1 SGHDT, CDR2 YYEEEE. This CDR3 contains 16 residues. V lost 0 bases to trimming and J lost 2 bases, with 15 bases between them. The CDR3 sequence is CASSLVLASTAYEQYF. DNA for the CDR3: TGTGCCAGCAGCTTGGTTCTAGCGAGTACAGCCTACGAGCAGTACTTC. The complete variable domain, with remaining parts taken from reference TRBV5-6 and TRBJ2-7, reads DAGVTQSPTHLIKTRGQQVTLRCSPKSGHDTVSWYQQALGQGPQFIFQYYEEEERQRGNFPDRFSGHQFPNYSSELNVNALLLGDSALYLCASSLVLASTAYEQYFGPGTRLTVT.

The rearrangement uses TRBV7-8 and TRBJ2-5, with D perhaps matching TRBD2 (6 bases). Germline V gene lookup returns CDR1 SGHVS and CDR2 FQNEAQ. V lost 4 bases to trimming and J lost 5 bases, with 11 bases between them. The CDR3 extends over 13 amino acids. CDR3 amino acids: CASSYGSGETQYF. DNA of the CDR3: TGTGCCAGCAGCTACGGGAGCGGGGAGACCCAGTACTTC.

The V gene is TRBV7-2, the J gene TRBJ2-7, with D possibly TRBD1 on 5 matching bases. The CDR3 is made up of 14 amino acids. Trimming took off 1 base at V and 2 bases at J, with 9 bases between the two ends. In germline, CDR1 is SGHTA, CDR2 FQGNSA. CDR3 nucleotides: TGTGCCAGCAGCTTAGGGACACCCACCTACGAGCAGTACTTC. It yields the protein CASSLGTPTYEQYF.

V and J are TRBV29-1 and TRBJ2-3; TRBD2 matches at 8 bases. V lost 4 bases, J lost 2 bases, and 11 bases stayed unmatched. Per germline, CDR1 SQVTM and CDR2 ANQGSEA. This CDR3 is built from 16 residues. In nucleotides, the CDR3 is TGCAGCGTTGTTGGGGGGTATAGCGGGGCCACAGATACGCAGTATTTT. It translates to CSVVGGYSGATDTQYF.

The chain links TRBV28 to TRBJ2-1, with D perhaps matching TRBD1 (6 bases). Germline CDR1 and CDR2: MDHEN and SYDVKM. The CDR3 is made up of 12 amino acids. The ends were cut back, 6 bases at V and 10 bases at J, with 13 bases in the middle. CDR3 amino acids: CASSSTGSEQFF. The CDR3 DNA is TGTGCCAGCAGCTCAACAGGGTCAGAGCAGTTCTTC.

V and J are TRBV7-9 and TRBJ2-7; weak D call: TRBD2 (5 bases). The CDR3 has 15 amino acids. CDR1 and CDR2 (germline): SEHNR, FQNEAQ (reference sequence). The ends were cut back, 5 bases at V and 0 bases at J, with 14 bases in the middle. CDR3 nucleotide sequence: TGTGCCAGCAGCGCTAACAGTGGGAGCTCCTACGAGCAGTACTTC. Amino acid sequence: CASSANSGSSYEQYF.

The V and J genes are TRBV10-1 and TRBJ2-3, with a weak D call TRBD2 (5 bases). Germline values: CDR1 WNHNN, CDR2 SYGVQD (reference sequence). The CDR3 totals 15 residues. V shed 11 bases and J shed 0 bases, with 18 bases lying between them. CDR3: CALGDTGFSTDTQYF. The DNA of the CDR3 is TGCGCCCTCGGGGATACGGGGTTTAGCACAGATACGCAGTATTTT.

The chain joins TRBV19 to TRBJ1-2; D remains ambiguous. This CDR3 comprises 18 residues. With 5 bases removed from V and 7 bases from J, the gap between germline ends came to 29 bases. Germline V gives CDR1 LNHDA, CDR2 SQIVND (reference sequence). The CDR3 loop is CASSPTRLGTKEGVGYTF. CDR3 DNA: TGTGCCAGTAGTCCAACCCGATTAGGTACGAAAGAGGGCGTTGGCTACACCTTC.

This chain joins TRBV20-1 and TRBJ2-1; no clear D. This CDR3 is built from 10 residues. V was clipped by 6 bases and J by 10 bases, with 10 bases between them. In germline, CDR1 is DFQATT, CDR2 SNEGSKA (reference sequence). The CDR3 reads CSAVDGEQFF. Written as DNA, the CDR3 is TGCAGTGCAGTGGACGGCGAGCAGTTCTTC.

The chain has TRBV9 and TRBJ2-5, with TRBD1 matching 8 bases. Germline CDR1 and CDR2: SGDLS and YYNGEE. The CDR3 length is 15 residues. J lost 1 base, V lost 2 bases, and 4 bases had no gene match. The CDR3 loop is CASSVGDRFQETQYF. CDR3 nucleotides: TGTGCCAGCAGCGTCGGGGACAGGTTCCAAGAGACCCAGTACTTC.

This chain joins TRBV5-4 and TRBJ1-4; D call uncertain. CDR3 length: 15 residues. Trimming pared 5 bases from V and 6 bases from J, leaving 17 bases between. Germline CDR1 SGHNT, CDR2 YYREEE (reference sequence). CDR3 coding DNA: TGTGCCAGCAGTCCCACGGTCCGGGGAGATGAAAAACTGTTTTTT. It codes for CASSPTVRGDEKLFF.

The gene calls are TRBV18 and TRBJ2-5; D remains ambiguous. V shed 3 bases and J shed 0 bases, with 11 bases lying between them. Germline assignment: CDR1 KGHSH and CDR2 LQKENI. This CDR3 has 15 residues. CDR3 nucleotides: TGTGCCAGCTCACCTCTATACGAGTACCAAGAGACCCAGTACTTC. Its protein product is CASSPLYEYQETQYF.

The V call is TRBV5-1, the J call TRBJ2-7; 9 positions agree with TRBD1. Germline trimming cut 1 base from V and 3 bases from J; bases unmatched to any gene: 5. This CDR3 comprises 15 residues. Germline V gene sequence: CDR1 SGHRS, CDR2 YFSETQ. DNA of the CDR3: TGCGCCAGCAGCTTGCTTGGGACAGGGATCTACGAGCAGTACTTC. Translated, it gives CASSLLGTGIYEQYF.